This TCR beta chain was sequenced during a study of T cells in women clearing cervical HPV infection. Study in general: Case blood was drawn when the lesion was first found; control blood after infection became undetectable. Case blood was drawn a median about 150 days after lesion detection.

Study-level points and caveats: Repertoire richness, not evenness, was significantly elevated in CIN3+ cases versus controls.

As to this clone: The antigen remains undetermined.

The assay was immunoSEQ multiplex PCR, and TCRdb's table has in-frame clones only and misses some. The sample totals fewer than 40,000 clones; its top ten clones hold roughly 1.5%. This clonotype originated in a woman between 18 and 75 years old with a cervical HPV16 infection that either progressed to CIN3+ or cleared (not recorded which). Source material: blood buffy coat.

The CDR3 DNA, read in part, is TGTGCCAGTAGTATAAAAGCGAGGAGTAATTCACCC. It translates to CASSIKARSNSP. The whole CDR3 sequence is CASSIKARSNSPLHF. The chain carries TRBV19 and TRBJ1-6; D gene ambiguous. The read comes to an end 3 residues before the CDR3 does, leaving the germline J gene to fill in the end. V lost 2 bases and J 6 bases, leaving 11 bases between the germline ends. Germline V gene data show CDR1 as LNHDA and CDR2 as SQIVND (reference sequence). The CDR3 extends over 15 amino acids.